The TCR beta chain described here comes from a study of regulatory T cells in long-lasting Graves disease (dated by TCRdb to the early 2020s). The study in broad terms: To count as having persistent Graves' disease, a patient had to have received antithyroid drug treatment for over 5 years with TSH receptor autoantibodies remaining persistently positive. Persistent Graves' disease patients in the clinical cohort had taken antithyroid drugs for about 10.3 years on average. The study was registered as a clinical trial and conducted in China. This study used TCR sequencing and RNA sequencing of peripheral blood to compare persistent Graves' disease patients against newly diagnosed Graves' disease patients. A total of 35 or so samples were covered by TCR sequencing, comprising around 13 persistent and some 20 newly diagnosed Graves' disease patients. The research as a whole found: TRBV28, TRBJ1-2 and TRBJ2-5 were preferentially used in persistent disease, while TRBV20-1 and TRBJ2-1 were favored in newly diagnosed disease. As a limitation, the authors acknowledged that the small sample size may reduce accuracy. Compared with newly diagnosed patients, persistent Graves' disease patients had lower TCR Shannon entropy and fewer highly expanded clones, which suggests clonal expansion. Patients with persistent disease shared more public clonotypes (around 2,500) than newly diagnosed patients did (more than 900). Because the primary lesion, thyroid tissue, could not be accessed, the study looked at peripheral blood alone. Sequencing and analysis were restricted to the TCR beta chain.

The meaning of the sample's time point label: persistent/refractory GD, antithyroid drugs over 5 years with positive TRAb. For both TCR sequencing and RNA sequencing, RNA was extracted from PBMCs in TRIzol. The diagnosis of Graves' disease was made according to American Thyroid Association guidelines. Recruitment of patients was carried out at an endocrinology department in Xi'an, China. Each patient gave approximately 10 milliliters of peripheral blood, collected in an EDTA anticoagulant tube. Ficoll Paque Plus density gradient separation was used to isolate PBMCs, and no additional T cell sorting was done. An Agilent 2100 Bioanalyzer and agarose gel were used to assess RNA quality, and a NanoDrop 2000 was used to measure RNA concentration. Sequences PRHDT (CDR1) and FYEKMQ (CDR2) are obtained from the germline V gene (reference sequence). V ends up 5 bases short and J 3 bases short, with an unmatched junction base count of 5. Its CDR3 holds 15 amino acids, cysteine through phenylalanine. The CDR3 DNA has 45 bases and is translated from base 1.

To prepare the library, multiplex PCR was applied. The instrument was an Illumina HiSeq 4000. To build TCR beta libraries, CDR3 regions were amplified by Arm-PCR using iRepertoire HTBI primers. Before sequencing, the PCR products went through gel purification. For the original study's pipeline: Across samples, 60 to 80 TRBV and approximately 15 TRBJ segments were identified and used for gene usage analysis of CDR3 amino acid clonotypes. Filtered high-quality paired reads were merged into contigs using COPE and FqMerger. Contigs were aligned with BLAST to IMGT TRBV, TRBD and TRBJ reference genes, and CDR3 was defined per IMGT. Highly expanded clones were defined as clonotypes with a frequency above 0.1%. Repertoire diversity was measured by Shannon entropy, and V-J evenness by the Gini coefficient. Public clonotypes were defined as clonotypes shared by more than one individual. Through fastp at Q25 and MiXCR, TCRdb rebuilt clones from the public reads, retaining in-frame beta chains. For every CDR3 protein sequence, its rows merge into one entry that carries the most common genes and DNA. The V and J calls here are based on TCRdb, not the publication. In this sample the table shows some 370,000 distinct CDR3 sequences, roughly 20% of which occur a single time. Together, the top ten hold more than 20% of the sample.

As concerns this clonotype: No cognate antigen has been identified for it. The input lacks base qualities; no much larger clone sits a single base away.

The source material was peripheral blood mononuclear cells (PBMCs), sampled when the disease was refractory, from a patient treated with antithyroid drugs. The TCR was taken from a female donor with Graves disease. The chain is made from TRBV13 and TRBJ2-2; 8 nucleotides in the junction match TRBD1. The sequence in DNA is TGTGCCAGCAGCCCGGCACAGGGGGACACCGGGGAGCTGTTTTTT. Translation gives CASSPAQGDTGELFF.